This TCR beta chain emerged from a study of shared clonotypes between healthy human individuals. General study results and limits: The sharing of about 5.3% of naive CD4 clonotypes was seen across a few donors. The diversity represented, both genetic and in exposure history, was limited by few donors.

With 7 bases clipped from V and 9 bases from J, the junction kept 5 bases outside the gene matches. The CDR3 runs to 11 residues. The germline gives CDR1 SQVTM, CDR2 ANQGSEA. Each PCR replicate from the sorted subsets contained about 200 ng DNA, which is about 30,000 T cell genomes. This table comes from immunoSEQ multiplex PCR, and its TCRdb copy is limited to in-frame clones, with some not included. The sample records some 680,000 clones, about 80% being singletons. About this clone itself: Its antigen is not identified.

Source material: memory CD4+ T cells sorted from blood. Subset reported: CD45RA-negative fraction. This TCR was sampled from a woman in her 30s in good health. The chain uses TRBV29-1 and TRBJ2-1; 8 nucleotides align to TRBD2. CDR3 residues: CSGGLVTEQFF. As DNA, the CDR3 is TGCAGCGGGGGACTAGTTACTGAGCAGTTCTTC.